The clone carrying this T cell receptor (beta chain) turned up a few times. Its antigen is unknown. The V end lost 6 bases, the J end lost 3 bases, and 18 bases lay between the germline ends. This CDR3 is 15 amino acids long. Germline V gene data show CDR1 as MNHNS and CDR2 as SASEGT. This sample is part of a study of CD8 T cells in ankylosing spondylitis. Study results and limitations: Ankylosing spondylitis blood appeared to be characterized by a TCR beta motif of several highly homologous variants. Disease-linked clones reportedly concentrated significantly in matched ankylosing spondylitis synovial fluid. Clones that were linked to disease were CD8+ and were relatively rare in peripheral blood.

Making use of molecular barcodes, quantitative 5'-RACE generated TCR beta libraries. TCRdb re-called the 5' RACE reads with MiXCR, one entry per CDR3 protein. Of about 150,000 distinct CDR3 sequences in the sample, approximately 48% are singletons; the top ten hold roughly 15%. The rearrangement links TRBV6-1 to TRBJ2-7; the D gene could be TRBD1 or TRBD2 (6 bases each). The sequenced sample was synovial fluid, either unsorted or a sorted T cell fraction (not recorded which). This receptor was obtained from a male donor with ankylosing spondylitis. CDR3 nucleotide sequence: TGTGCCAGCAGCCCTTGGGGGGCTCCCGACTACGAGCAGTACTTC. It is translated as CASSPWGAPDYEQYF.